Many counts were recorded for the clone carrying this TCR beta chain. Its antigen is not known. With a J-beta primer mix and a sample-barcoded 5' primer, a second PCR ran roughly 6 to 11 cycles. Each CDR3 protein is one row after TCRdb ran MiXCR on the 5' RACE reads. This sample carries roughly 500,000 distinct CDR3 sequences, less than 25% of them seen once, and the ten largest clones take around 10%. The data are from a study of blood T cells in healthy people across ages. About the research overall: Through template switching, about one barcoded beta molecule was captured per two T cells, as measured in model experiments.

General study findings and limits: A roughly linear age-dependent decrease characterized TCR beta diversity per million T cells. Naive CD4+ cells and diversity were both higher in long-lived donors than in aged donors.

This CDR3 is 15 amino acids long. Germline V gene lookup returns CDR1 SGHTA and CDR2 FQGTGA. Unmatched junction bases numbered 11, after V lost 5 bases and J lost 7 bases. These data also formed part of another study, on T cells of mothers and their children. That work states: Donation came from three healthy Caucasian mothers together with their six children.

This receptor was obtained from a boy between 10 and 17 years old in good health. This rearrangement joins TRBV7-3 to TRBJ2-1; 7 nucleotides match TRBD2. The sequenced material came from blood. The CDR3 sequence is CASSLRGLVDNEQFF. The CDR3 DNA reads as TGTGCCAGCAGCCTCCGTGGACTAGTGGATAATGAGCAGTTCTTC.